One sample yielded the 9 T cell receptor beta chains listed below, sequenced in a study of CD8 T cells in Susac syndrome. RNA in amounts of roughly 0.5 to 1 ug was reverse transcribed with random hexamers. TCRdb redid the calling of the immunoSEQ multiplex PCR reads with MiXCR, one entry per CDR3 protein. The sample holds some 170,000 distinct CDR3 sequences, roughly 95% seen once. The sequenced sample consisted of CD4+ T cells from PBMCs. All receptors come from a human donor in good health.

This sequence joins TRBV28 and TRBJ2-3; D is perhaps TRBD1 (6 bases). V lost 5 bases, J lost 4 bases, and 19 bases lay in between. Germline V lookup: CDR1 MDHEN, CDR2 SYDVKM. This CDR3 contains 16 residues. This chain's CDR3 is CASSVGVGGLADTQYF. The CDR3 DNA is TGTGCCAGCAGTGTGGGAGTAGGGGGATTGGCAGATACGCAGTATTTT. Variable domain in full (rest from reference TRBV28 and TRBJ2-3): DVKVTQSSRYLVKRTGEKVFLECVQDMDHENMFWYRQDPGLGLRLIYFSYDVKMKEKGDIPEGYSVSREKKERFSLILESASTNQTSMYLCASSVGVGGLADTQYFGPGTRLTVL.

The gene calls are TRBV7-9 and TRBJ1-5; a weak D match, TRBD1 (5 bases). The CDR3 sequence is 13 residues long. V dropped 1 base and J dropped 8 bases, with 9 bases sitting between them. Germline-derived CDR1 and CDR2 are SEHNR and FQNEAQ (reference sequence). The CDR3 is CASSLGGVKPQHF. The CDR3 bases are TGTGCCAGCAGCTTAGGGGGCGTCAAGCCCCAGCATTTT.

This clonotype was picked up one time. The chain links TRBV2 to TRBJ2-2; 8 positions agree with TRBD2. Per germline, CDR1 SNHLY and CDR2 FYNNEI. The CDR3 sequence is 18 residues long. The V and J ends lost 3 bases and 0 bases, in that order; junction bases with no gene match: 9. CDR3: CASSESSGSPANTGELFF. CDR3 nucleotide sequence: TGTGCCAGCAGTGAGTCGAGCGGGAGCCCCGCGAACACCGGGGAGCTGTTTTTT.

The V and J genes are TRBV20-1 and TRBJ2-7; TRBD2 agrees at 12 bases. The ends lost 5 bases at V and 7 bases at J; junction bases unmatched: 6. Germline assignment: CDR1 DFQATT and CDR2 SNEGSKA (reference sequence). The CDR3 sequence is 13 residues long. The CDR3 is CSAPTSGRWEQYF. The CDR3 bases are TGCAGTGCTCCGACTAGCGGGAGATGGGAGCAGTACTTC.

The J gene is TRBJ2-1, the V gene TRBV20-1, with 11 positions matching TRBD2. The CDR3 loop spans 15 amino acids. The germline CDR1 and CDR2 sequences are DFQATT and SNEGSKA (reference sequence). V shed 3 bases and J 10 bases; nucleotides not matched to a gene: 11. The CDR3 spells CSASPLAGGRVEQFF. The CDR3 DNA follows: TGCAGTGCTAGCCCTCTAGCGGGAGGCCGGGTAGAGCAGTTCTTC.

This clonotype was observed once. CDR3 in amino acids: CASIVERGRWSYEQYF. Here the CDR3 DNA reads TGCGCCAGCATAGTCGAAAGGGGGCGTTGGTCCTACGAGCAGTACTTC. The V and J genes are TRBV4-3 and TRBJ2-7; 7 positions agree with TRBD1. The germline CDR1 and CDR2 sequences are LGHNA and YSLEER. The CDR3 is 16 residues long. Trimming took 7 bases from V and 1 from J; bases not matched to a gene: 13.

Here the CDR3 reads CASSWETGNTEAFF. CDR3 in DNA: TGCGCCAGCAGCTGGGAGACAGGGAACACTGAAGCTTTCTTT. The V and J genes are TRBV5-1 and TRBJ1-1, with D tentatively TRBD1 (6 bases). Germline CDR1 is SGHRS and CDR2 is YFSETQ. Trimming stripped 3 bases from V and 1 base from J, with 10 bases between. The CDR3 is 14 amino acids.

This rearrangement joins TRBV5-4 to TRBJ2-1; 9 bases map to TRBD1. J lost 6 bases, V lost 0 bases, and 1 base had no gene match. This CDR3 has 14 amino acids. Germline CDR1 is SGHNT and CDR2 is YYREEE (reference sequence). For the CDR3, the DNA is TGTGCCAGCAGCTTGGACAGGGGGCTCAATGAGCAGTTCTTC. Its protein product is CASSLDRGLNEQFF.

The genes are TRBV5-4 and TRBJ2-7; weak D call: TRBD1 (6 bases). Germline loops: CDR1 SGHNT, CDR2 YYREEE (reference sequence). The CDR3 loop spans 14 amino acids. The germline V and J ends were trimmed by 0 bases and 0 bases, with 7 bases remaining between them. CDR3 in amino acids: CASSLDRASYEQYF. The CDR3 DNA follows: TGTGCCAGCAGCTTGGACAGGGCCTCCTACGAGCAGTACTTC.